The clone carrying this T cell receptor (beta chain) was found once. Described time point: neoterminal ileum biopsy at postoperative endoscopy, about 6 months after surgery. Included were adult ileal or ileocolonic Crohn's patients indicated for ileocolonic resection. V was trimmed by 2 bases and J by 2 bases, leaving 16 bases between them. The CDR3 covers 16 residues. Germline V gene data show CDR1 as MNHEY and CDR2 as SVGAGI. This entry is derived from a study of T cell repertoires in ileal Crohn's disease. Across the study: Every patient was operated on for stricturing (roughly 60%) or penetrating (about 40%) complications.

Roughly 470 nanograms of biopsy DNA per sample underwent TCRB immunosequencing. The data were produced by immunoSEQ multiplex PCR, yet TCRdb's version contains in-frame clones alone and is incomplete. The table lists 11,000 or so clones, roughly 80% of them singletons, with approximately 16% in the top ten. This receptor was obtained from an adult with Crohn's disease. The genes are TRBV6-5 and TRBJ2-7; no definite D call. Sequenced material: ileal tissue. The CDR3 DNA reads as TGTGCCAGCAGTTACCGATTCGGCGCAGGAACCTACGAGCAGTACTTC. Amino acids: CASSYRFGAGTYEQYF.